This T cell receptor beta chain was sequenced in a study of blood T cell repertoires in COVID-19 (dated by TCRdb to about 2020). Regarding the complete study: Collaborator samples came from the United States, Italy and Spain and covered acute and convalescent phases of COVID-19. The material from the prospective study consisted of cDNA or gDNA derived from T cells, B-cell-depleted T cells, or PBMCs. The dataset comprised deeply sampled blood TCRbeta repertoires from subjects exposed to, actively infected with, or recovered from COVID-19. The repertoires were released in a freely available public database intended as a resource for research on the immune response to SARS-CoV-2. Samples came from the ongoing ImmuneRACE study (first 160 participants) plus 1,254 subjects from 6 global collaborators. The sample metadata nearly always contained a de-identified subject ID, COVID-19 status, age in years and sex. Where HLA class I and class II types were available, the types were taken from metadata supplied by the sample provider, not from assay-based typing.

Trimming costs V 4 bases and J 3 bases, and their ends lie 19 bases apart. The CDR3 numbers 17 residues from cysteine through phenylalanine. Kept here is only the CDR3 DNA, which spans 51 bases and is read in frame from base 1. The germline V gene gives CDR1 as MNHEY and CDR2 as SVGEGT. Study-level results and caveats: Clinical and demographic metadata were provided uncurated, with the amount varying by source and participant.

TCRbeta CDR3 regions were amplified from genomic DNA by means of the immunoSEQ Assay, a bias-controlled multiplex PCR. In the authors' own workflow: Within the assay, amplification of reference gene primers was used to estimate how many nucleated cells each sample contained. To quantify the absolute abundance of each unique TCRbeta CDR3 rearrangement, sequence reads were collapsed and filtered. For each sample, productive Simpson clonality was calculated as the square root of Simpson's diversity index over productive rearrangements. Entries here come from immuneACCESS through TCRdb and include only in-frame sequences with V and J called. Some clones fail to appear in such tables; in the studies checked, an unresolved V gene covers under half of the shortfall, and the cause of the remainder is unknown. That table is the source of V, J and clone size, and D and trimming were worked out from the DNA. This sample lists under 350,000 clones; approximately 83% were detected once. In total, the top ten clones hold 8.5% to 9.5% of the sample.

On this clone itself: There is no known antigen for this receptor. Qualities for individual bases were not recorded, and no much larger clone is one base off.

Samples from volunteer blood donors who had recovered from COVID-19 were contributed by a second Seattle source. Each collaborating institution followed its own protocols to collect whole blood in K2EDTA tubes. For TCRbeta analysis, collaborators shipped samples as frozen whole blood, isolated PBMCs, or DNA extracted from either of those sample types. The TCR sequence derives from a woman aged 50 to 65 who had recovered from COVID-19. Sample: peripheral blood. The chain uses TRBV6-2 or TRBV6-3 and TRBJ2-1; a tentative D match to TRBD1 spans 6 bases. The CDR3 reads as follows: CASSSPSEGGSYNEQFF. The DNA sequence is TGTGCCAGCAGTTCCCCGTCCGAAGGGGGTAGCTACAATGAGCAGTTCTTC.